Below are 6 T cell receptor beta chains sequenced from a single sample in a study of blood T cell repertoires in COVID-19. TCRdb's table, derived via immunoSEQ multiplex PCR, lists solely in-frame clones and lacks some. Altogether 200,000 to 250,000 clones are present, 90% being singletons, with the ten largest covering more than 13%. Specimen: PBMCs or T cells enriched from blood (not recorded which). These receptors all stem from a man between 25 and 39 years old who had been exposed to COVID-19.

The chain employs TRBV5-4 and TRBJ2-2; D is possibly TRBD1 (6 bases). Deletions cut 4 bases from V and 8 bases from J, with 21 bases between. Germline V gives CDR1 SGHNT, CDR2 YYREEE (reference sequence). There are 16 residues in the CDR3. The CDR3 region is CASSALTGPNPGELFF. In DNA form, the CDR3 reads TGTGCCAGCAGCGCCTTGACAGGTCCCAATCCTGGGGAGCTGTTTTTT.

This clone was found once. The V gene is TRBV4-1, the J gene TRBJ1-1, with D tentatively TRBD1 (6 bases). Deletions cut 4 bases from V and 5 bases from J, with 8 bases between. Germline-derived CDR1 and CDR2 are MGHRA and YSYEKL. CDR3 length: 12 amino acids. The DNA of the CDR3 is TGCGCCAGCAGCCCAGGGGCGACTGAAGCTTTCTTT. Translating gives CASSPGATEAFF.

This clone was observed once. The chain has TRBV12-5 and TRBJ2-1, with 9 bases that match TRBD2. Germline-derived CDR1 and CDR2 are LGHNT and FRNRAP. This CDR3 comprises 15 residues. The J segment lost 4 bases and the V segment lost 5 bases, leaving 6 bases of the junction unmatched. The CDR3 DNA reads TGTGCTAGTGGTCCAGCGGGGGGTAATTACAATGAGCAGTTCTTC. It specifies CASGPAGGNYNEQFF.

The J gene is TRBJ2-5, the V gene TRBV9, with TRBD2 matching 7 bases. CDR3 length equals 16 residues. The J segment lost 1 base and the V segment lost 0 bases, leaving 6 bases of the junction unmatched. Germline CDR1 is SGDLS and CDR2 is YYNGEE. The CDR3 loop is CASSVVASGAQETQYF. The CDR3 DNA sequence: TGTGCCAGCAGCGTAGTCGCTAGCGGAGCCCAAGAGACCCAGTACTTC.

The DNA for the CDR3 is TGTGCCAGCAGCTTTAAGGGGGCAGGGGACACTGAAGCTTTCTTT. It encodes CASSFKGAGDTEAFF. The V and J genes are TRBV5-6 and TRBJ1-1; 7 nucleotides line up with TRBD1. After removal of 2 bases from V and 3 bases from J, the junction contained 7 bases not matched to a gene. Germline values: CDR1 SGHDT, CDR2 YYEEEE. This CDR3 has 15 amino acids.

J is TRBJ2-5 and V is TRBV7-9; D perhaps matches TRBD2 (5 bases). V gave up 3 bases and J gave up 5 bases, with 13 bases separating them. From germline, CDR1 is SEHNR and CDR2 FQNEAQ (reference sequence). The CDR3 is made up of 14 amino acids. CDR3 bases: TGTGCCAGCAGCTTTGGAGAGGGCGGGGAGACCCAGTACTTC. It translates to CASSFGEGGETQYF.